These T cell receptor beta chains were read from a single sample in a study of blood T cell repertoires in COVID-19. The protocol was immunoSEQ multiplex PCR, while the TCRdb copy is restricted to in-frame clones and leaves out a portion. The sample includes hundreds of thousands of clones, 70% to 90% of them seen just once. Sequencing was performed on peripheral blood. These receptor sequences come from a human donor in a cohort sampled during active COVID-19. The CDR3 runs from the conserved cysteine through the conserved F or W.

V gene: TRBV7-6; CDR3 length: 15; CDR3 protein: CASSLSVRFAETQYF
V gene: TRBV5-1; CDR3 length: 14; CDR3 protein: CASSARVPGSPLHF
V gene: TRBV24-1; CDR3 length: 13; CDR3 protein: CATSSHTTDTQYF
V gene: TRBV30; CDR3 length: 11; CDR3 protein: CAWNGGERAFF
V gene: TRBV19; CDR3 length: 13; CDR3 protein: CASSSGRRNEQFF
V gene: TRBV5-8; CDR3 length: 13; CDR3 protein: CASSPRQFHGYTF
V gene: TRBV4-2; CDR3 length: 13; CDR3 protein: CASSPLIHNEQFF
V gene: TRBV19; CDR3 length: 12; CDR3 protein: CASDPGGQPQHF
V gene: TRBV2; CDR3 length: 15; CDR3 protein: CASNRAGPSTDTQYF
V gene: TRBV12-2; CDR3 length: 16; CDR3 protein: CASRLALYSGNTEAFF
V gene: TRBV11-2; CDR3 length: 16; CDR3 protein: CASSLRGTGGEETQYF
V gene: TRBV11-2; CDR3 length: 16; CDR3 protein: CASSFSVGARTDTQYF
V gene: TRBV28; CDR3 length: 18; CDR3 protein: CASSLSQTSGQGTNEQFF
V gene: TRBV18; CDR3 length: 16; CDR3 protein: CASSKTGEDSYNEQFF
V gene: TRBV7-3; CDR3 length: 16; CDR3 protein: CASSFTIGTGYNEQFF
V gene: TRBV7-6; CDR3 length: 15; CDR3 protein: CASSAAGTGYNEQFF
V gene: TRBV2; CDR3 length: 15; CDR3 protein: CASSPGTGLNYGYTF
V gene: TRBV19; CDR3 length: 17; CDR3 protein: CASSIGPPTGANQPQHF
V gene: TRBV19; CDR3 length: 13; CDR3 protein: CASSLGQGGKLFF
V gene: TRBV6-5; CDR3 length: 14; CDR3 protein: CASKGGLSGNTIYF
V gene: TRBV2; CDR3 length: 16; CDR3 protein: CASSAMGRNDPYEQYF
V gene: TRBV27; CDR3 length: 13; CDR3 protein: CASSSWGGREQYF
V gene: TRBV3-1/TRBV3-2; CDR3 length: 14; CDR3 protein: CASSLWTSGSEQYF
V gene: TRBV7-2; CDR3 length: 15; CDR3 protein: CASSLYRGGTTEAFF
V gene: TRBV7-9; CDR3 length: 16; CDR3 protein: CASSLKGGQVSYEQYF
V gene: TRBV6-5; CDR3 length: 15; CDR3 protein: CASSYSPGGGTEAFF
V gene: TRBV3-1/TRBV3-2; CDR3 length: 14; CDR3 protein: CASSPGTSGTEQYF
V gene: TRBV5-6; CDR3 length: 13; CDR3 protein: CASSLTGFREQYF
V gene: TRBV19; CDR3 length: 16; CDR3 protein: CASSINSVVGHTEAFF
V gene: TRBV3-1/TRBV3-2; CDR3 length: 14; CDR3 protein: CASSPSGGLSEQFF
V gene: TRBV24-1; CDR3 length: 15; CDR3 protein: CATSDSGRGTDTQYF
V gene: TRBV6-5; CDR3 length: 15; CDR3 protein: CASSYSPGSGYGYTF
V gene: TRBV2; CDR3 length: 15; CDR3 protein: CASSFSGKAYNEQFF
V gene: TRBV11-2; CDR3 length: 14; CDR3 protein: CASSLSGLVGEQYF
V gene: TRBV5-1; CDR3 length: 15; CDR3 protein: CATGPGSYPEETQYF
V gene: TRBV2; CDR3 length: 15; CDR3 protein: CASSEEWAKTDTQYF
V gene: TRBV9; CDR3 length: 16; CDR3 protein: CASSVSDRVHNSPLHF
V gene: TRBV4-1; CDR3 length: 15; CDR3 protein: CASSPRGQGAYEQYF
V gene: TRBV5-1; CDR3 length: 16; CDR3 protein: CASSLGQTSSGNTIYF
V gene: TRBV28; CDR3 length: 13; CDR3 protein: CASDGGENTEAFF
V gene: TRBV6-5; CDR3 length: 11; CDR3 protein: CASSAYNEQFF
V gene: TRBV7-2; CDR3 length: 14; CDR3 protein: CASRGGRFNYGYTF
V gene: TRBV29-1; CDR3 length: 13; CDR3 protein: CSPWGRGSQPQHF
V gene: TRBV2; CDR3 length: 13; CDR3 protein: CASGTGSPDTQYF
V gene: TRBV6-6; CDR3 length: 12; CDR3 protein: CASSQWSTEAFF
V gene: TRBV4-1; CDR3 length: 16; CDR3 protein: CASSQTGGTGGEKLFF
V gene: TRBV3-1/TRBV3-2; CDR3 length: 16; CDR3 protein: CASSQDSSGSLDTQYF
V gene: TRBV6-2/TRBV6-3; CDR3 length: 14; CDR3 protein: CASSPSGPLQEQYF
V gene: TRBV10-2; CDR3 length: 13; CDR3 protein: CASKEGEGYEQYF
V gene: TRBV7-3; CDR3 length: 14; CDR3 protein: CASSHSGEQETQYF
V gene: TRBV25-1; CDR3 length: 16; CDR3 protein: CASRAFDRGGNEKLFF
V gene: TRBV30; CDR3 length: 14; CDR3 protein: CAWSFVDRTYEQYF
V gene: TRBV7-3; CDR3 length: 14; CDR3 protein: CASSSSGTNNEQFF
V gene: TRBV3-1/TRBV3-2; CDR3 length: 15; CDR3 protein: CASTWGGGDSYGYTF
V gene: TRBV7-2; CDR3 length: 15; CDR3 protein: CASSHRLAGVGEQYF